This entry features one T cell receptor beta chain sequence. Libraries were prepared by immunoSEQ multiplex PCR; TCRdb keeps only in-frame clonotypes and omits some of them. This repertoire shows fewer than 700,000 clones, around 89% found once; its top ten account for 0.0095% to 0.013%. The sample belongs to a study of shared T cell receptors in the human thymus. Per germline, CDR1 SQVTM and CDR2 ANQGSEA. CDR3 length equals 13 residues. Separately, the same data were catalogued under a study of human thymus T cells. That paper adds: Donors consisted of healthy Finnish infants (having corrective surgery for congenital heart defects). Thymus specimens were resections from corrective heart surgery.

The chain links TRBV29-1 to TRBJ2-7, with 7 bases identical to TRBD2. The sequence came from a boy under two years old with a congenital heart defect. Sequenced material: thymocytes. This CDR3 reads CNVLGGEPYEQYF. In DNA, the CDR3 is TGCAACGTGCTTGGGGGGGAGCCCTACGAGCAGTACTTC.